The 32 T cell receptor beta chains reported below all come from one sample, sequenced in a study of T cells in Graves' hyperthyroidism and ophthalmopathy. The source material, RNA transcripts, was used to amplify TCR beta CDR3 regions. The TCR CDR3 was amplified in a first-round RT-PCR using the HTBI primer set. TCRdb redid the calling of the multiplex PCR reads with MiXCR, one entry per CDR3 protein. The sample contains over 250,000 distinct CDR3 sequences, less than 30% of which appear only once. Sequenced material: blood. The receptor source for this set is a man aged 40-50 years with Graves' hyperthyroidism that later progressed to Graves' ophthalmopathy.

This rearrangement joins TRBV28 to TRBJ2-7, with D possibly matching TRBD2 (6 bases). This CDR3 contains 14 residues. CDR1 and CDR2 (germline): MDHEN, SYDVKM. The V gene lost 6 bases and the J gene lost 4 bases, with 16 bases spanning the gap. The CDR3 DNA follows: TGTGCCAGCAGCGACGGGGCAGGGAGGTACGAGCAGTACTTC. Amino acids: CASSDGAGRYEQYF. Full variable domain (rest looked up from reference TRBV28 and TRBJ2-7): DVKVTQSSRYLVKRTGEKVFLECVQDMDHENMFWYRQDPGLGLRLIYFSYDVKMKEKGDIPEGYSVSREKKERFSLILESASTNQTSMYLCASSDGAGRYEQYFGPGTRLTVT.

This clonotype was counted ten times or more. The chain has TRBV29-1 and TRBJ1-1, with 9 bases aligning to TRBD1. The CDR3 is made up of 12 amino acids. J was trimmed by 6 bases and V by 6 bases; bases with no gene match: 5. Germline-derived CDR1 and CDR2 are SQVTM and ANQGSEA. The DNA of the CDR3 is TGCAGCGTCGTACAGGGGGCTTCTGAAGCTTTCTTT. Translation gives CSVVQGASEAFF.

In its sample, this clonotype was seen many times. The rearrangement joins TRBV12-3 or TRBV12-4 to TRBJ1-1; 8 nucleotides match TRBD1. Unmatched junction bases numbered 23, after V lost 6 bases and J lost 11 bases. The CDR3 totals 17 residues. CDR3 sequence: CASSRNPTGALVRMAFF. The CDR3 DNA reads TGTGCCAGCAGCAGAAACCCGACAGGGGCGTTAGTTCGGATGGCTTTCTTT.

This clonotype has ten or more counts. J is TRBJ1-2 and V is TRBV24-1; no firm D call. Trimming cost V 1 base and J 6 bases, with 8 bases left between them. In germline, CDR1 is KGHDR, CDR2 SFDVKD. CDR3 size: 13 residues. The CDR3 DNA follows: TGTGCCACCAGTGATTTAGGGATCGATGGCTACACCTTC. Its translation: CATSDLGIDGYTF.

This clonotype was seen many times. The chain links TRBV7-3 to TRBJ1-1; TRBD1 is a possible D gene (6 bases). Looked up from germline, CDR1 is SGHTA and CDR2 is FQGTGA. Trimming shortened V by 0 bases and J by 4 bases, and 12 bases separated the two germline ends. CDR3 length equals 15 residues. In DNA, the CDR3 is TGTGCCAGCAGCTTAACTCCCGGGGGCGGCACTGAAGCTTTCTTT. Its protein product is CASSLTPGGGTEAFF.

The V and J genes are TRBV6-5 and TRBJ2-5; 12 nucleotides agree with TRBD2. Looked up from germline, CDR1 is MNHEY and CDR2 is SVGAGI. V shed 4 bases, J shed 5 bases, and the junction held 8 bases outside the gene matches. The CDR3 spans 16 residues. The CDR3 is CASSSRTSGTTETQYF. CDR3 sequence (DNA): TGTGCCAGCAGTTCCCGGACTAGCGGGACGACCGAGACCCAGTACTTC.

This clonotype has at least ten counts. The J gene is TRBJ1-5, the V gene TRBV4-1, with 10 nucleotides matching TRBD1. The CDR3 consists of 14 residues. In germline, CDR1 is MGHRA, CDR2 YSYEKL. The V and J ends lost 4 bases and 6 bases, in that order; junction bases with no gene match: 3. DNA for the CDR3: TGCGCCAGCAGCCGACAGGGGGCCAGTCAGCCCCAGCATTTT. Its translation is CASSRQGASQPQHF.

This clonotype has ten or more counts. This chain's CDR3 is CASSLETAVYGYTF. CDR3 DNA: TGTGCCAGCAGTTTGGAGACGGCAGTCTATGGCTACACCTTC. The chain combines TRBV12-3 or TRBV12-4 with TRBJ1-2; no clear D gene. The CDR3 is 14 amino acids. The germline V and J ends were trimmed by 3 bases and 4 bases, with 12 bases remaining between them.

This clonotype was counted between two and nine times. This chain links TRBV4-2 with TRBJ2-2; D is undetermined. V lost 5 bases to trimming and J lost 0 bases, with 4 bases between them. Germline CDR1 and CDR2: LGHNA and YNFKEQ. The length of the CDR3 is 13 residues. This CDR3 is CASSGSNTGELFF. The CDR3 DNA reads as TGTGCCAGCAGCGGGTCGAACACCGGGGAGCTGTTTTTT.

This clonotype was seen repeatedly, ten times or more. This chain joins TRBV7-9 and TRBJ1-1; the D is unclear. The V gene lost 10 bases and the J gene lost 0 bases, with 15 bases spanning the gap. CDR1 is SEHNR, CDR2 FQNEAQ, per germline (reference sequence). There are 14 residues in the CDR3. The CDR3 loop is CAIPMTEMNTEAFF. The CDR3 bases are TGTGCCATCCCAATGACCGAGATGAACACTGAAGCTTTCTTT.

This clonotype was picked up a small number of times. V usage is TRBV19 and J usage is TRBJ2-2; 8 bases map to TRBD1. V lost 3 bases to trimming and J lost 4 bases; unmatched junction nucleotides: 7. CDR1 and CDR2 from the germline V gene are LNHDA and SQIVND (reference sequence). The CDR3 length is 16 residues. The CDR3 region has the DNA TGTGCCAGTAGTATCCGGTTGACAGGGGCCACCGGGGAGCTGTTTTTT. Amino acid sequence: CASSIRLTGATGELFF.

This clonotype has ten or more counts. CDR3 sequence: CASSSDRGQYGELFF. DNA of the CDR3: TGCGCCAGCAGCTCGGACAGGGGGCAGTACGGGGAGCTGTTTTTT. V usage is TRBV5-1 and J usage is TRBJ2-2, with TRBD1 matching over 11 bases. The CDR3 runs to 15 residues. Germline V CDR1 and CDR2: SGHRS, YFSETQ. V lost 3 bases, J lost 7 bases, and 5 bases stayed unmatched.

This clonotype was counted only a few times. This rearrangement joins TRBV7-6 to TRBJ2-2; D perhaps matches TRBD1 (6 bases). V was shortened by 4 bases and J by 7 bases, with 19 bases between the two germline ends. CDR3 length: 16 amino acids. Germline V lookup: CDR1 SGHVS, CDR2 FNYEAQ. DNA of the CDR3: TGTGCCAGCAGCTCAGTCCCTTTGGGGGCCTACGGGGAGCTGTTTTTT. Its translation: CASSSVPLGAYGELFF.

This clonotype was seen repeatedly, ten times or more. The rearrangement links TRBV2 to TRBJ1-1; D gene unclear. The CDR3 has 11 residues. Trimming took 7 bases from V and 8 from J, leaving 11 bases between them. Germline V gene lookup returns CDR1 SNHLY and CDR2 FYNNEI. The CDR3 sequence is CASNRQAEAFF. Here the CDR3 DNA reads TGTGCCAGCAACAGACAAGCCGAAGCTTTCTTT.

This clonotype was recorded at least ten times. The rearrangement uses TRBV12-3 or TRBV12-4 and TRBJ1-1, with 7 bases identical to TRBD1. J was trimmed by 4 bases and V by 3 bases; bases with no gene match: 5. The CDR3 is made up of 14 amino acids. CDR3: CASSFEGASTEAFF. The CDR3 DNA follows: TGTGCCAGCAGTTTTGAGGGGGCGAGCACTGAAGCTTTCTTT.

In this sample, this clonotype turned up many times. The rearrangement joins TRBV6-4 to TRBJ2-7; 8 nucleotides line up with TRBD1. J lost 4 bases, V lost 6 bases, and 20 bases had no gene match. CDR3 length equals 18 residues. Per the germline V gene, CDR1 is MRHNA and CDR2 is SNTAGT. CDR3 residues: CASSNSTTRDRRRYEQYF. DNA for the CDR3: TGTGCCAGCAGCAACTCTACGACCCGGGACAGGAGAAGATACGAGCAGTACTTC.

Many counts were recorded for this clonotype. The rearrangement joins TRBV24-1 to TRBJ2-5; the D gene is possibly TRBD1 (6 bases). Per the germline V gene, CDR1 is KGHDR and CDR2 is SFDVKD. The CDR3 contains 15 residues. V lost 4 bases to trimming and J lost 1 base, with 12 bases between them. This CDR3 reads CATSDPGQLQETQYF. In DNA form, the CDR3 reads TGTGCCACCAGTGACCCAGGACAGCTCCAAGAGACCCAGTACTTC.

The chain recombines TRBV11-2 with TRBJ2-7; 8 nucleotides agree with TRBD2. The germline CDR1 and CDR2 sequences are SGHAT and FQNNGV. The CDR3 runs to 15 residues. The V gene end was trimmed by 3 bases and the J gene end by 2 bases; junction bases not matched to a gene: 6. CDR3 region: CASSFMGSGTYEQYF. The CDR3 region has the DNA TGTGCCAGCAGCTTCATGGGTAGCGGGACCTACGAGCAGTACTTC.

This clonotype was observed at least ten times. J is TRBJ2-5 and V is TRBV6-2 or TRBV6-3; 10 bases align to TRBD2. Germline V lookup: CDR1 MNHEY, CDR2 SVGEGT. CDR3 length equals 17 residues. Germline trimming cut 4 bases from V and 9 bases from J; bases unmatched to any gene: 17. CDR3 residues: CASSSLQLAGPRGAQYF. CDR3 coding DNA: TGTGCCAGCAGTTCCCTCCAACTAGCGGGGCCTCGTGGGGCCCAGTACTTC.

V and J are TRBV6-2 or TRBV6-3 and TRBJ2-7; the D gene is possibly TRBD2 (5 bases). V lost 8 bases and J 0 bases, leaving 8 bases between the germline ends. CDR3 length equals 12 residues. From germline, CDR1 is MNHEY and CDR2 SVGEGT. CDR3 sequence reads: CASLTNSYEQYF. The CDR3 region has the DNA TGTGCCAGCCTGACTAACTCCTACGAGCAGTACTTC.

Ten or more counts support this clonotype. The CDR3 bases are TGTGCCAGCAGTAAATCAAGCGGGGTCAATCAGCCCCAGCATTTT. The encoded protein is CASSKSSGVNQPQHF. The chain has TRBV6-1 and TRBJ1-5, with D unresolved. This CDR3 has 15 amino acids. V was shortened by 5 bases and J by 3 bases, with 14 bases between the two germline ends. Looked up from germline, CDR1 is MNHNS and CDR2 is SASEGT.

This clonotype was recorded at least ten times. The chain has TRBV2 and TRBJ1-2; D is possibly TRBD1 (5 bases). The V gene's germline CDR1 is SNHLY and CDR2 FYNNEI. CDR3 length: 12 amino acids. V was trimmed by 7 bases and J by 8 bases, leaving 14 bases between them. CDR3 DNA: TGTGCCAGCACTCCAGAGGGGAGAGGCTACACCTTC. This encodes CASTPEGRGYTF.

This clonotype was counted at least ten times. This chain links TRBV10-1 with TRBJ1-2; D is possibly TRBD1 (6 bases). The V gene's germline CDR1 is WNHNN and CDR2 SYGVQD (reference sequence). This CDR3 is 14 amino acids long. Deletions cut 5 bases from V and 6 bases from J, with 16 bases between. The CDR3 bases are TGCGCCAGCAGTTCCGACAGGCATAGGGATGGCTACACCTTC. Translated, it gives CASSSDRHRDGYTF.

This clonotype has just a few counts. V and J are TRBV5-5 and TRBJ1-5, with D hard to call. CDR1 SGHKS and CDR2 YYEKEE come from the germline V gene (reference sequence). The CDR3 is 13 amino acids. Trimming stripped 0 bases from V and 5 bases from J, with 6 bases between. The CDR3 region is CASSLAADQPQHF. In DNA form, the CDR3 reads TGTGCCAGCAGCTTGGCCGCAGATCAGCCCCAGCATTTT.

This clonotype was detected only once. The chain carries TRBV7-8 and TRBJ2-7; D may match TRBD1 or TRBD2 (6 bases each). CDR3 length: 15 amino acids. Looked up from germline, CDR1 is SGHVS and CDR2 is FQNEAQ. Trimming pared 2 bases from V and 4 bases from J, leaving 15 bases between. The CDR3 nucleotides are TGTGCCAGCAGCTTAAGGCGGGAAAGGGGGTACGAGCAGTACTTC. The encoded protein is CASSLRRERGYEQYF.

V usage is TRBV20-1 and J usage is TRBJ2-7; D remains unclear. The CDR3 length is 14 residues. Trimming took 0 bases from V and 2 from J, leaving 11 bases between them. The germline V gene encodes CDR1 DFQATT and CDR2 SNEGSKA (reference sequence). The CDR3 spells CSAREQMTTYEQYF. The CDR3 bases are TGCAGTGCTAGAGAACAGATGACGACCTACGAGCAGTACTTC.

This clonotype was detected many times. The chain uses TRBV29-1 and TRBJ1-2; TRBD1 matches at 7 bases. Germline V gene lookup returns CDR1 SQVTM and CDR2 ANQGSEA. CDR3 length: 16 amino acids. V shed 3 bases, J shed 2 bases, and the junction held 12 bases outside the gene matches. The CDR3 here is CSVDRGGIGGNYGYTF. The CDR3 DNA reads as TGCAGCGTTGATCGGGGTGGCATAGGGGGCAACTATGGCTACACCTTC.

Ten or more counts support this clonotype. V usage is TRBV2 and J usage is TRBJ1-2, with TRBD1 identical over 8 bases. This CDR3 is built from 14 residues. J gave up 3 bases and V 8 bases, and 8 bases lay outside the gene matches. CDR1 and CDR2 from the germline V gene are SNHLY and FYNNEI. The CDR3 here is CASLLLQGDYGYTF. The CDR3 region has the DNA TGTGCCAGCCTCCTGTTACAGGGGGACTATGGCTACACCTTC.

This clonotype was detected ten times or more. CDR3 region: CASSPQNIRYEQYF. The CDR3 DNA is TGTGCCAGCAGTCCGCAAAACATCCGATACGAGCAGTACTTC. The chain is built from TRBV27 and TRBJ2-7, with D hard to call. Germline loops: CDR1 MNHEY, CDR2 SMNVEV (reference sequence). CDR3 length: 14 amino acids. Trimming removed 5 bases from V and 4 bases from J, with 15 bases in between.

This clonotype has ten or more counts. The chain has TRBV28 and TRBJ1-2; a possible D gene is TRBD1 (5 bases). This CDR3 is built from 14 residues. V lost 3 bases, J lost 8 bases, and 16 bases lay in between. The germline V gene has CDR1 MDHEN and CDR2 SYDVKM. CDR3 bases: TGTGCCAGCAGTTTCCCCGGGACCGTCCCAGGCTACACCTTC. Amino acids: CASSFPGTVPGYTF.

This clonotype was seen many times. The rearrangement links TRBV5-1 to TRBJ1-5; D might be TRBD1 (6 bases). Germline V gene data show CDR1 as SGHRS and CDR2 as YFSETQ. Deletions cut 9 bases from V and 1 base from J, with 17 bases between. CDR3 length: 15 residues. The CDR3: CANSRGGASNQPQHF. The CDR3 nucleotides are TGCGCCAATTCACGGGGGGGCGCGAGCAATCAGCCCCAGCATTTT.

This chain joins TRBV6-4 and TRBJ1-2; TRBD1 aligns across 9 bases. Germline-derived CDR1 and CDR2 are MRHNA and SNTAGT. V shed 4 bases, J shed 1 base, and the junction held 4 bases outside the gene matches. The CDR3 contains 15 residues. The DNA for the CDR3 is TGTGCCAGCAGTGTGACGGACAGGGGTAACTATGGCTACACCTTC. The encoded protein is CASSVTDRGNYGYTF.